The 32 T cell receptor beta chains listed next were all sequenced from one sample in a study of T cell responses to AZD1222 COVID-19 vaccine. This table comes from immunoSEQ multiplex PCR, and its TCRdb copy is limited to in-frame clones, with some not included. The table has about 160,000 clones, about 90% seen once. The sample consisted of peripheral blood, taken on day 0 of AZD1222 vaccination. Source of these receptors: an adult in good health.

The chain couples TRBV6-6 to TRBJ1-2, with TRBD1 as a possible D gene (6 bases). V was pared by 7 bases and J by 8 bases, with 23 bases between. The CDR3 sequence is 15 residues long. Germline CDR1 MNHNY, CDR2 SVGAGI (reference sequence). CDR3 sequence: CASTDTGRQVGGYTF. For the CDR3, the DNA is TGTGCCAGCACAGACACAGGCAGACAGGTCGGGGGCTACACCTTC.

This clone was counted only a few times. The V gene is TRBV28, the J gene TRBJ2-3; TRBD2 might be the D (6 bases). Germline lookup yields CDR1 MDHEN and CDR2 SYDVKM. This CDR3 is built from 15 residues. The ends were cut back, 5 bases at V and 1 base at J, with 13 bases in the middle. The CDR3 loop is CASSPRETRTDTQYF. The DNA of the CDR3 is TGTGCCAGCAGTCCGCGGGAAACCCGCACAGATACGCAGTATTTT.

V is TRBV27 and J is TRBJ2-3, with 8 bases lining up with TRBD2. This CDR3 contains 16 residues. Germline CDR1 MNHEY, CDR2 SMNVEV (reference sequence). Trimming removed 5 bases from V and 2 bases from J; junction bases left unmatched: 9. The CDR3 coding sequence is TGTGCCAGCAGTAACCAGCGGGGGCCAAACACAGATACGCAGTATTTT. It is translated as CASSNQRGPNTDTQYF.

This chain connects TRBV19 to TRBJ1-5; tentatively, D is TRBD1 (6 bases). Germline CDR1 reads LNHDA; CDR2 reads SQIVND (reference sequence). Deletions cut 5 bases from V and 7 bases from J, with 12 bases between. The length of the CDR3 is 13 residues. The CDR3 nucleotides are TGTGCCAGTAGTTTACAGGGAGCCCAGCCCCAGCATTTT. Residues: CASSLQGAQPQHF.

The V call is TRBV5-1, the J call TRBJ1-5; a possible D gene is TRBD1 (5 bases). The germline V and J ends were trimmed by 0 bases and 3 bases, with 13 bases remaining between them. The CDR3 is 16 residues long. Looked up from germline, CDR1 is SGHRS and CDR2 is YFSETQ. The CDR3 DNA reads TGCGCCAGCAGCTTGGAGGCAGGGCCTTTCAATCAGCCCCAGCATTTT. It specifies CASSLEAGPFNQPQHF.

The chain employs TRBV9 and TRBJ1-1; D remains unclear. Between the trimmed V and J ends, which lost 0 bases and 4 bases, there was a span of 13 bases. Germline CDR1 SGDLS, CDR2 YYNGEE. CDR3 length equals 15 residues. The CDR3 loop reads CASSVVLGGSTEAFF. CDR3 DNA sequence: TGTGCCAGCAGCGTAGTTCTGGGAGGTAGCACTGAAGCTTTCTTT.

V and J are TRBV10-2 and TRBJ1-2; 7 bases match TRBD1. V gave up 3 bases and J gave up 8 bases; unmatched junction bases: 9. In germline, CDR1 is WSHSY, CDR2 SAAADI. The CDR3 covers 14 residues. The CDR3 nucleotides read TGCGCCAGCAGTGACGGCGTACAGGGGATCGGCTACACCTTC. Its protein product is CASSDGVQGIGYTF.

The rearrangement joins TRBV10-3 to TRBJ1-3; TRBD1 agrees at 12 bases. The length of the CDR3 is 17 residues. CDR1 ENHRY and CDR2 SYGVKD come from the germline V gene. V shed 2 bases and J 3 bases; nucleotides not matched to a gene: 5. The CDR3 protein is CAISEPGQGAYGNTIYF. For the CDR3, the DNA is TGTGCCATCAGTGAGCCGGGACAGGGGGCGTATGGAAACACCATATATTTT.

In nucleotides, the CDR3 is TGTGCCAGCAGCCCGGGGAACGGACAGGGAATTGGCTACACCTTC. This translates into CASSPGNGQGIGYTF. The genes are TRBV27 and TRBJ1-2; TRBD1 aligns across 8 bases. CDR3 length equals 15 residues. V shed 6 bases, J shed 7 bases, and the junction held 13 bases outside the gene matches. Germline CDR1 is MNHEY and CDR2 is SMNVEV (reference sequence).

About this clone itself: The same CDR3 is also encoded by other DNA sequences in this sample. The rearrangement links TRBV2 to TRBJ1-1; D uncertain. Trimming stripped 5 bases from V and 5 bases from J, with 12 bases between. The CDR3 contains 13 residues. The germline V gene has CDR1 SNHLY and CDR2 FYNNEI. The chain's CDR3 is CASSPPQGTEAFF. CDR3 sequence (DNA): TGTGCCAGCAGTCCCCCTCAAGGAACTGAAGCTTTCTTT.

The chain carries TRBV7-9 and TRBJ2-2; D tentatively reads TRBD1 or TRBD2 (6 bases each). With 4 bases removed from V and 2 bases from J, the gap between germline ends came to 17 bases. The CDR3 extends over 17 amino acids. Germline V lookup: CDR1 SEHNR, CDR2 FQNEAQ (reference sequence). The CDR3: CASSYLGGTLNTGELFF. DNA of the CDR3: TGTGCCAGCAGCTACTTAGGGGGGACTTTAAACACCGGGGAGCTGTTTTTT.

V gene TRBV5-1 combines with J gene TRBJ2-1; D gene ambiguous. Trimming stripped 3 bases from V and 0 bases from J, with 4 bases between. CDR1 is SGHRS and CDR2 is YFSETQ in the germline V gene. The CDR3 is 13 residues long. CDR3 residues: CASSWSSYNEQFF. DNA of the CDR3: TGCGCCAGCAGCTGGAGCTCCTACAATGAGCAGTTCTTC.

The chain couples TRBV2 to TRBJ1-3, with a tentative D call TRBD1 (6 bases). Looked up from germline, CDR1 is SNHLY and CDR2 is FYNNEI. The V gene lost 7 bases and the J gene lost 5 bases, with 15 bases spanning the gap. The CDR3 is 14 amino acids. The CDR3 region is CASNPPWDRNTIYF. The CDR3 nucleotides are TGTGCCAGCAACCCCCCCTGGGACAGAAACACCATATATTTT.

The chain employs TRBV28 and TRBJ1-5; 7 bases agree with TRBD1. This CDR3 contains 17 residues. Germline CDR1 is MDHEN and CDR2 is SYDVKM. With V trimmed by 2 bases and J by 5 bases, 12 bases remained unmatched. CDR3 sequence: CASSLPSLRGRHQPQHF. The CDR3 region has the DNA TGTGCCAGCAGTTTACCGAGTTTGAGGGGGCGACATCAGCCCCAGCATTTT.

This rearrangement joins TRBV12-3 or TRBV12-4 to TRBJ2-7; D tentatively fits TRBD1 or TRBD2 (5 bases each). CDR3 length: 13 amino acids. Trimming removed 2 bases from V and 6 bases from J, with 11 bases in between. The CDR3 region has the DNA TGTGCCAGCAGTTTATTGGGGGTTCGCGAGCAGTACTTC. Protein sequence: CASSLLGVREQYF.

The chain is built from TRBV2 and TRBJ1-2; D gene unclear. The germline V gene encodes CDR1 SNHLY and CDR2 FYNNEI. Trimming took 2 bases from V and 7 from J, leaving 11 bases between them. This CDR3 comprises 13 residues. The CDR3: CASSESPLGGYTF. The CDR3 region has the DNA TGTGCCAGCAGTGAAAGCCCCCTTGGTGGCTACACCTTC.

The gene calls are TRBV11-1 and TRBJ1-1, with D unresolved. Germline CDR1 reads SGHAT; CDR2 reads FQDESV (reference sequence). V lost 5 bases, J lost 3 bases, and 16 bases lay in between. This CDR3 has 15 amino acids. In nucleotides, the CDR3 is TGTGCCAGCAGCCCCTTGATACGGGCGGACACTGAAGCTTTCTTT. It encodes CASSPLIRADTEAFF. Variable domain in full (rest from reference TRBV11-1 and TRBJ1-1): EAEVAQSPRYKITEKSQAVAFWCDPISGHATLYWYRQILGQGPELLVQFQDESVVDDSQLPKDRFSAERLKGVDSTLKIQPAELGDSAMYLCASSPLIRADTEAFFGQGTRLTVV.

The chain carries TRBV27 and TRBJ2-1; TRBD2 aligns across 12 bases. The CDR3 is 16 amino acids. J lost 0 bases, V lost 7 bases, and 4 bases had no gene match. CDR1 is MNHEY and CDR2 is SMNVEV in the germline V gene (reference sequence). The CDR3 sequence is CASTSGLAGSYNEQFF. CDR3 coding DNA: TGTGCCAGCACCTCGGGACTAGCGGGCTCCTACAATGAGCAGTTCTTC.

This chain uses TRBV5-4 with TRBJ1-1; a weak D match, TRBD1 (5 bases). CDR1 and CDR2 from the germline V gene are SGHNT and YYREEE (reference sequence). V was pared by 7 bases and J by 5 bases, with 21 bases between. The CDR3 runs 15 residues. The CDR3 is CASSRDSHPLTEAFF. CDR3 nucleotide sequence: TGTGCCAGCTCCCGGGACTCCCACCCGTTAACTGAAGCTTTCTTT.

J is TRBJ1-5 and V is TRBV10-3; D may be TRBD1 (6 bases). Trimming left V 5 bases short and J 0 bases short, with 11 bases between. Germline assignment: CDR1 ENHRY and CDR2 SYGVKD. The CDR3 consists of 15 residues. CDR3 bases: TGTGCCATCAGTCCGGACAGCGCTAGCAATCAGCCCCAGCATTTT. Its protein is CAISPDSASNQPQHF.

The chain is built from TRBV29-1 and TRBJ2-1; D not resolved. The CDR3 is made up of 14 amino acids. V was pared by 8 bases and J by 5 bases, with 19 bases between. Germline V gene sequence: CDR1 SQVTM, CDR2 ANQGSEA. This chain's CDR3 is CSLRPDTVDNEQFF. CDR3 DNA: TGCAGCCTGAGACCCGACACGGTAGACAATGAGCAGTTCTTC.

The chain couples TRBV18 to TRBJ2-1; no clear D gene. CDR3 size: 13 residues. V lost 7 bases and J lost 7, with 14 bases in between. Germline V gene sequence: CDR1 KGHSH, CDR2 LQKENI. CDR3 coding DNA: TGTGCCAGCTTTCCCGAGGTCCGTAATGAGCAGTTCTTC. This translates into CASFPEVRNEQFF.

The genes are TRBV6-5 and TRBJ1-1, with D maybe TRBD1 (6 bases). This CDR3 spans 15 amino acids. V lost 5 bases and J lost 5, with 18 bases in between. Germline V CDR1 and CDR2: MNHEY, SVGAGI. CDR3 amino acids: CASSTDRGSATEAFF. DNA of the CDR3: TGTGCCAGCAGTACGGACAGAGGGTCCGCAACTGAAGCTTTCTTT.

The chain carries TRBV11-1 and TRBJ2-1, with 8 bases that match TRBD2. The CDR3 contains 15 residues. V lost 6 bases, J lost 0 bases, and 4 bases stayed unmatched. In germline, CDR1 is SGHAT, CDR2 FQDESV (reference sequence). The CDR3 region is CASSRSGSSYNEQFF. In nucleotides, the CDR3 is TGTGCCAGCAGTCGCAGCGGGAGCTCCTACAATGAGCAGTTCTTC.

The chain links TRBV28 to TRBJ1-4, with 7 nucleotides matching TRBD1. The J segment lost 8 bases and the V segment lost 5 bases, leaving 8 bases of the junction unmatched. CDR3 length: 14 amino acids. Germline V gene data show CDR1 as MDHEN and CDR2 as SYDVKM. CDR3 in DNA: TGTGCCAGCAGTCCTCCGACAGGGCTAGAAAAACTGTTTTTT. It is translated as CASSPPTGLEKLFF.

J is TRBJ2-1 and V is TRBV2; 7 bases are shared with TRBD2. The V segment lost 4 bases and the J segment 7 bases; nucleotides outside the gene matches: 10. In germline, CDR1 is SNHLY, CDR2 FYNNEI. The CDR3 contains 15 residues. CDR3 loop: CASSVNLAANNEQFF. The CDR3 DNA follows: TGTGCCAGCAGTGTTAATCTAGCGGCTAATAATGAGCAGTTCTTC.

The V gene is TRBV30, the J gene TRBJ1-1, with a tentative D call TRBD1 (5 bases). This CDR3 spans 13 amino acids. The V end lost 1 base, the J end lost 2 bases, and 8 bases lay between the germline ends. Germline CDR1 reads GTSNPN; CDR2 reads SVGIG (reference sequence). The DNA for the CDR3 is TGTGCCTGGAGTGCCGGGGCCAACACTGAAGCTTTCTTT. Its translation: CAWSAGANTEAFF.

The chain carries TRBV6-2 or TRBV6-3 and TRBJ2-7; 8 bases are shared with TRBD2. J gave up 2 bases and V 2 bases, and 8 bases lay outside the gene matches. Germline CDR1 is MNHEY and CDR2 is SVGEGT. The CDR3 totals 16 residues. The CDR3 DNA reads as TGTGCCAGCAGTTACGGGGACACGGGAGGGCCCTACGAGCAGTACTTC. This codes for CASSYGDTGGPYEQYF.

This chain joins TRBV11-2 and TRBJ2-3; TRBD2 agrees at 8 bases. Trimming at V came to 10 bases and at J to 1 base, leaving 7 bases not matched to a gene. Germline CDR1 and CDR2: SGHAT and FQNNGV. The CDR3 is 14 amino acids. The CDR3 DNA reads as TGTGCCACCGAAAGCGGGGGAGGCACAGATACGCAGTATTTT. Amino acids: CATESGGGTDTQYF.

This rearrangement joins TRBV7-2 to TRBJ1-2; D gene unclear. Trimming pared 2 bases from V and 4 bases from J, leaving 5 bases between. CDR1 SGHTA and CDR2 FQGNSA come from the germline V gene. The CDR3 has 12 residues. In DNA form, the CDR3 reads TGTGCCAGCAGCTTATGGGCCTATGGCTACACCTTC. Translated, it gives CASSLWAYGYTF.

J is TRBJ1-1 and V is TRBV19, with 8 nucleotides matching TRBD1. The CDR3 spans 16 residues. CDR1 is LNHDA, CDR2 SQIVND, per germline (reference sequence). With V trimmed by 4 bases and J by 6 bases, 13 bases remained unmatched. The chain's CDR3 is CASSTLGGRGRSEAFF. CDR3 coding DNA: TGTGCCAGTAGTACCCTCGGGGGCAGGGGGCGATCTGAAGCTTTCTTT.

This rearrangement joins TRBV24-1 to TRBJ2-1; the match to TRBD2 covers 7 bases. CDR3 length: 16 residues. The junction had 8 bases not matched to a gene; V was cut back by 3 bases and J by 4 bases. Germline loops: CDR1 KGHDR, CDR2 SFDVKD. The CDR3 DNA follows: TGTGCCACCAGTGATCCCGCGGGAGCTGGTTACAATGAGCAGTTCTTC. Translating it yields CATSDPAGAGYNEQFF.